These 7 T cell receptor beta chains share one sample of origin, sequenced in a study of blood T cell repertoires in COVID-19. Sequenced by immunoSEQ multiplex PCR; TCRdb stores in-frame clones only, minus some. Among roughly 300,000 clones, just over 85% were seen once, and the ten largest hold roughly 4%. The sequencing input was PBMCs or T cells enriched from blood (not recorded which). Receptor source: a woman aged 40-49 years with acute COVID-19.

CDR3: CSAENEKLFF. DNA of the CDR3: TGCAGTGCAGAGAATGAAAAACTGTTTTTT. V and J are TRBV20-1 and TRBJ1-4; D remains unclear. The ends were cut back, 6 bases at V and 5 bases at J, with 4 bases in the middle. The CDR3 consists of 10 residues. Germline CDR1 DFQATT, CDR2 SNEGSKA (reference sequence).

The rearrangement links TRBV9 to TRBJ2-5; 9 bases agree with TRBD1. The germline gives CDR1 SGDLS, CDR2 YYNGEE. The CDR3 is 15 residues long. The V and J ends lost 3 bases and 3 bases, in that order; junction bases with no gene match: 6. The CDR3 nucleotides are TGTGCCAGCAGCGCCAAGGGACAGGGAGAAGAGACCCAGTACTTC. This codes for CASSAKGQGEETQYF.

The rearrangement uses TRBV25-1 and TRBJ2-2; D gene unclear. The V end was cut by 0 bases, the J end by 3 bases, with 2 bases between. This CDR3 has 13 residues. Looked up from germline, CDR1 is MGHDK and CDR2 is SYGVNS. This chain's CDR3 is CASSEYDTGELFF. In DNA, the CDR3 is TGTGCCAGCAGTGAATACGACACCGGGGAGCTGTTTTTT.

The chain joins TRBV7-2 to TRBJ2-7, with 13 bases aligning to TRBD2. The V and J ends lost 0 bases and 1 base, in that order; junction bases with no gene match: 9. The germline V gene has CDR1 SGHTA and CDR2 FQGNSA. The CDR3 sequence is 19 residues long. CDR3 sequence (DNA): TGTGCCAGCAGCTTAGCCGGGACCGGGACTAGCGGGACGTCCTACGAGCAGTACTTC. This encodes CASSLAGTGTSGTSYEQYF.

The gene calls are TRBV28 and TRBJ2-7; 7 positions agree with TRBD1. The CDR3 has 14 residues. Germline V lookup: CDR1 MDHEN, CDR2 SYDVKM. With V trimmed by 5 bases and J by 3 bases, 7 bases remained unmatched. CDR3 residues: CASSIPGQIYEQYF. The DNA for the CDR3 is TGTGCCAGCAGTATACCGGGACAGATCTACGAGCAGTACTTC.

V is TRBV4-3 and J is TRBJ1-3, with D perhaps matching TRBD1 (6 bases). The V gene's germline CDR1 is LGHNA and CDR2 YSLEER. V lost 4 bases, J lost 3 bases, and 10 bases lay in between. The CDR3 is made up of 14 amino acids. The CDR3 DNA follows: TGCGCCAGCAGCCGCGACAGGTTTGGAAACACCATATATTTT. Its translation: CASSRDRFGNTIYF.

The J gene is TRBJ2-5, the V gene TRBV6-5, with D unresolved. V dropped 6 bases and J dropped 5 bases, with 10 bases sitting between them. The CDR3 spans 12 residues. CDR1 is MNHEY, CDR2 SVGAGI, per germline. The CDR3 here is CASRPAGETQYF. The CDR3 bases are TGTGCCAGCAGGCCCGCCGGGGAGACCCAGTACTTC.